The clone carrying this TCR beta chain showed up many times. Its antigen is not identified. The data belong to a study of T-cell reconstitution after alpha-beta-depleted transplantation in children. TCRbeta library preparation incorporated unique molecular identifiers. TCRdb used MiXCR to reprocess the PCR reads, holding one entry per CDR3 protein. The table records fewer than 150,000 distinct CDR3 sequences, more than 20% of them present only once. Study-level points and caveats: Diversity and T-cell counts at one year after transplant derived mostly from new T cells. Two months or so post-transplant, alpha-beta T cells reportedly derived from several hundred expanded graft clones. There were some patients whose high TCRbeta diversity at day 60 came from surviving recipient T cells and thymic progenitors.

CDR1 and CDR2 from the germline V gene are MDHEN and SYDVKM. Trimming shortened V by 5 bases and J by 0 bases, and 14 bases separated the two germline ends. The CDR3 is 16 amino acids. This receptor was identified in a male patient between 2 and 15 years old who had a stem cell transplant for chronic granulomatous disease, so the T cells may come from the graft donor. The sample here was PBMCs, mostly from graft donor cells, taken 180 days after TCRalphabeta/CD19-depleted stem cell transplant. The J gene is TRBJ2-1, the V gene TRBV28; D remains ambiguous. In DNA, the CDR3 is TGTGCCAGCAGTGCCCTGACCCCACGCTCCTACAATGAGCAGTTCTTC. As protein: CASSALTPRSYNEQFF.